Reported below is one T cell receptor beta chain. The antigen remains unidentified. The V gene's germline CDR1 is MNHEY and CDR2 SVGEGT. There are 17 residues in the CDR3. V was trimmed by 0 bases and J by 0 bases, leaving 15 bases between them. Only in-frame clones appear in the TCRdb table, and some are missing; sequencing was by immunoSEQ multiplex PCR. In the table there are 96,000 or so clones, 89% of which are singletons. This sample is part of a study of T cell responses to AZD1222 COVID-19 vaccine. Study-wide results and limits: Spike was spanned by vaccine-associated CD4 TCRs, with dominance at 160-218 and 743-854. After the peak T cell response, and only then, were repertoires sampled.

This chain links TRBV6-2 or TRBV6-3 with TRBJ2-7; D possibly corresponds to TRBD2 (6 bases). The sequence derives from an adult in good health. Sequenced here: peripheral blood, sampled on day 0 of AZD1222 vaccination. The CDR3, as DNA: TGTGCCAGCAGTTACTCGTTTGACGGGGGACCCTCCTACGAGCAGTACTTC. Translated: CASSYSFDGGPSYEQYF.